Each of the 14 T cell receptor beta chains below was sequenced from the same sample in a study of blood T cell repertoires in COVID-19. The protocol was immunoSEQ multiplex PCR, while the TCRdb copy is restricted to in-frame clones and leaves out a portion. The table has nearly 110,000 clones, over 70% seen once. Material for sequencing was peripheral blood. These receptors were obtained from a human donor with acute or convalescent COVID-19. The donor label of this sample is uncertain.

V and J are TRBV7-6 and TRBJ1-5; D is ambiguous. The CDR3 sequence is 13 residues long. The V gene lost 1 base and the J gene lost 6 bases, with 7 bases spanning the gap. The V gene's germline CDR1 is SGHVS and CDR2 FNYEAQ. The CDR3 loop reads CASSLGARQPQHF. The CDR3 region has the DNA TGTGCCAGCAGCTTAGGGGCCCGTCAGCCCCAGCATTTT. Full variable domain (rest looked up from reference TRBV7-6 and TRBJ1-5): GAGVSQSPRYKVTKRGQDVALRCDPISGHVSLYWYRQALGQGPEFLTYFNYEAQQDKSGLPNDRFSAERPEGSISTLTIQRTEQRDSAMYRCASSLGARQPQHFGDGTRLSIL.

This chain connects TRBV14 to TRBJ1-3; perhaps TRBD1 as D (6 bases). V shed 2 bases and J shed 2 bases, with 22 bases lying between them. The germline V gene encodes CDR1 SGHDN and CDR2 FVKESK. This CDR3 comprises 19 residues. CDR3 bases: TGTGCCAGCAGCCAATTTCAGCTCTGGGGGCGAGGTACTGGAAACACCATATATTTT. This translates into CASSQFQLWGRGTGNTIYF.

The chain combines TRBV10-3 with TRBJ1-5; 7 bases fit TRBD1. V trimming: 6 bases; J trimming: 2 bases; junction bases outside the gene matches: 4. Germline V gene sequence: CDR1 ENHRY, CDR2 SYGVKD. CDR3 length equals 14 residues. The CDR3 protein is CAIRQGRGNQPQHF. CDR3 DNA sequence: TGTGCCATCAGACAGGGGAGAGGCAATCAGCCCCAGCATTTT.

A few counts support this clone. The chain combines TRBV9 with TRBJ2-7; no firm D call. V was pared by 1 base and J by 9 bases, with 17 bases between. This CDR3 is built from 14 residues. Germline V lookup: CDR1 SGDLS, CDR2 YYNGEE. CDR3 coding DNA: TGTGCCAGCAGCGTATATTGGTTGGTTCCGGGGCAGTACGTC. Translating gives CASSVYWLVPGQYV.

CDR3 sequence (DNA): TGTGCCAGCAGCCTGACGGGACTCTACAATGAGCAGTTCTTC. Protein: CASSLTGLYNEQFF. The chain links TRBV9 to TRBJ2-1; D is possibly TRBD2 (6 bases). The CDR3 spans 14 residues. V was trimmed by 4 bases and J by 3 bases, leaving 11 bases between them. The germline CDR1 and CDR2 sequences are SGDLS and YYNGEE.

The count of this clone is one. The CDR3 nucleotides are TGTGCCAGCAGCCGACAGTCACAAGAGACCCAGTACTTC. This translates into CASSRQSQETQYF. This chain connects TRBV7-9 to TRBJ2-5; TRBD1 is a possible D gene (5 bases). CDR1 is SEHNR, CDR2 FQNEAQ, per germline (reference sequence). The CDR3 runs 13 residues. The germline V and J ends were trimmed by 5 bases and 2 bases, with 9 bases remaining between them.

The chain joins TRBV5-6 to TRBJ1-2; 9 bases line up with TRBD1. The CDR3 is 17 amino acids. Germline CDR1 SGHDT, CDR2 YYEEEE. V was clipped by 0 bases and J by 3 bases; unmatched bases: 9. The CDR3 DNA reads as TGTGCCAGCAGCTTGGGGACAGGGGTCGCCCACCACTATGGCTACACCTTC. Translating it yields CASSLGTGVAHHYGYTF.

The chain links TRBV6-5 to TRBJ1-4; D not certain. The V gene's germline CDR1 is MNHEY and CDR2 SVGAGI. The CDR3 totals 12 residues. The CDR3 DNA sequence: TGTGTGTCCCGGGTTGATAATGAAAAACTGTTTTTT. As protein: CVSRVDNEKLFF.

The chain recombines TRBV3-1 (or the pseudogene TRBV3-2) with TRBJ2-2, with TRBD2 identical over 10 bases. Trimming removed 7 bases from V and 2 bases from J; junction bases left unmatched: 19. Germline CDR1 is LGHDT and CDR2 is YNNKEL (reference sequence). The CDR3 consists of 20 residues. The CDR3, as DNA: TGTGCCAGCACCCTGAGCTTTCTAGGTAGCGGGGGGCGAAACACCGGGGAGCTGTTTTTT. This gives the protein CASTLSFLGSGGRNTGELFF.

The chain couples TRBV2 to TRBJ1-2, with 8 bases aligning to TRBD1. Germline V gene lookup returns CDR1 SNHLY and CDR2 FYNNEI. The CDR3 has 14 residues. Trimming took 2 bases from V and 8 from J; bases not matched to a gene: 7. The CDR3 bases are TGTGCCAGCAGTGAACAAGCGACAGGGGAGGGCTACACCTTC. Its protein product is CASSEQATGEGYTF.

The chain has TRBV6-5 and TRBJ1-2; 9 positions agree with TRBD1. Germline loops: CDR1 MNHEY, CDR2 SVGAGI. The CDR3 is 14 amino acids. Unmatched junction bases numbered 9, after V lost 9 bases and J lost 4 bases. The DNA of the CDR3 is TGTGCCAGTCACAGGGGGCCGTACCTCTATGGCTACACCTTC. Amino acids: CASHRGPYLYGYTF.

The CDR3 DNA follows: TGTGCCAGCAGCTCCCAGGGACAGGGCACCGGGGAGCTGTTTTTT. Translating gives CASSSQGQGTGELFF. The rearrangement joins TRBV11-2 to TRBJ2-2; 9 nucleotides align to TRBD1. This CDR3 spans 15 amino acids. From germline, CDR1 is SGHAT and CDR2 FQNNGV. J was trimmed by 4 bases and V by 4 bases; bases with no gene match: 4.

This sequence joins TRBV11-3 and TRBJ1-6; D may be TRBD1 (5 bases). This CDR3 spans 17 amino acids. V lost 1 base and J 0 bases, leaving 10 bases between the germline ends. Germline CDR1 reads SGHNT; CDR2 reads YENEEA. The CDR3 DNA reads as TGTGCCAGCAGCTTAGTTCAGGGCCGCTCCTATAATTCACCCCTCCACTTT. It specifies CASSLVQGRSYNSPLHF.

The rearrangement uses TRBV12-3 or TRBV12-4 and TRBJ1-4; D may be TRBD1 (6 bases). V was shortened by 6 bases and J by 8 bases, with 10 bases between the two germline ends. This CDR3 is 12 amino acids long. CDR3 in amino acids: CASRGALEKLFF. DNA for the CDR3: TGTGCCAGCAGGGGGGCTCTCGAAAAACTGTTTTTT.